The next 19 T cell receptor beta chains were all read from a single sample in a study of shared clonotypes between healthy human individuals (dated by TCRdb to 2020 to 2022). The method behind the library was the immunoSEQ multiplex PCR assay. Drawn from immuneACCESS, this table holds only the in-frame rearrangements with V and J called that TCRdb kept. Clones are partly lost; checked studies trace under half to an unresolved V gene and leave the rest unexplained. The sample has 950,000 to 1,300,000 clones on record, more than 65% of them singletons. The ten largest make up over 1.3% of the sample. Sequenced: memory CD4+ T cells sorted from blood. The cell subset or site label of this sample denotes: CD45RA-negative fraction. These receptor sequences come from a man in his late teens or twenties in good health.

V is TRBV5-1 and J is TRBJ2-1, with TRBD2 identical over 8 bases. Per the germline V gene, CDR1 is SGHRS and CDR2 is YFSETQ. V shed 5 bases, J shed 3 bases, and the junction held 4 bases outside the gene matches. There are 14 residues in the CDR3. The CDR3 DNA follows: TGCGCCAGCAGGCCCGGGACTAGCTACAATGAGCAGTTCTTC. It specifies CASRPGTSYNEQFF.

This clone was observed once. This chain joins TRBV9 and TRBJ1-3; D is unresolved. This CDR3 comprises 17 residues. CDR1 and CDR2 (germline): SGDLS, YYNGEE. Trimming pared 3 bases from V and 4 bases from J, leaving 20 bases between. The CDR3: CASSGALDNLLGNTIYF. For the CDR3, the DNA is TGTGCCAGCAGCGGAGCCCTAGACAATCTACTCGGAAACACCATATATTTT.

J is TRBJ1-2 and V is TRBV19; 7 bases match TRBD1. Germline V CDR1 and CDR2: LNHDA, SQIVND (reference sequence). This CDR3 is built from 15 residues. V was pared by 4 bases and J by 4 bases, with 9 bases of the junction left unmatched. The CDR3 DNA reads TGTGCCAGTAGTACGGGACAGATTACTGGCTATGGCTACACCTTC. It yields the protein CASSTGQITGYGYTF.

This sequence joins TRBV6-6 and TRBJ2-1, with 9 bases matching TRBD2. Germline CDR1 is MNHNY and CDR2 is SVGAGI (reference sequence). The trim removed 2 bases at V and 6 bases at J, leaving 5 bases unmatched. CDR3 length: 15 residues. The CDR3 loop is CASSYGGGAVNEQFF. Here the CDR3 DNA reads TGTGCCAGCAGTTACGGCGGGGGGGCCGTCAATGAGCAGTTCTTC.

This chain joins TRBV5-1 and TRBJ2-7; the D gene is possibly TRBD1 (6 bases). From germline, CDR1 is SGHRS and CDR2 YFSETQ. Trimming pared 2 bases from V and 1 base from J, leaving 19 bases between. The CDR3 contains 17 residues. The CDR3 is CASSFQARTTGSYEQYF. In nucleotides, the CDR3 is TGCGCCAGCAGCTTCCAGGCCAGGACAACAGGGTCCTACGAGCAGTACTTC.

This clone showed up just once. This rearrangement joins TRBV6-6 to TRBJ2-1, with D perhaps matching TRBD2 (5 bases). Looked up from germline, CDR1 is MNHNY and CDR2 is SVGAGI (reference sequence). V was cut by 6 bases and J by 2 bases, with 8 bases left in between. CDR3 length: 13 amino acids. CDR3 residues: CASSGIPYNEQFF. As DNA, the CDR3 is TGTGCCAGCAGCGGGATCCCCTACAATGAGCAGTTCTTC.

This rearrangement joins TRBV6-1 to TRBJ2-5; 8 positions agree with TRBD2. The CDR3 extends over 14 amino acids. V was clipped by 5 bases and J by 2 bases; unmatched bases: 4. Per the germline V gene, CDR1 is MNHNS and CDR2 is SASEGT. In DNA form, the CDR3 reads TGTGCCAGCAGTTGGGCTAGCGGGCAAGAGACCCAGTACTTC. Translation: CASSWASGQETQYF.

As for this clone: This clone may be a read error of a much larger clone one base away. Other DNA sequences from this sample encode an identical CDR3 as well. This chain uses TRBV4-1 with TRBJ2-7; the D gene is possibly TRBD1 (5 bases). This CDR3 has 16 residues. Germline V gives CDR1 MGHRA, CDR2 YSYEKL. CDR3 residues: CASSQGGLGQTYEQYF. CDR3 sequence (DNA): TGCGCCAGCAGCCAAGGTGGGTTGGGGCAGACCTACGAGCAGTACTTT.

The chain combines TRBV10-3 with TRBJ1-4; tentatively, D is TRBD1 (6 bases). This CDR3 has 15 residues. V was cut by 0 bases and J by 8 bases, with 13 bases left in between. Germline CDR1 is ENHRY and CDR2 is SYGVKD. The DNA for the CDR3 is TGTGCCATCAGTGAGTCAGGGGGACTGGCAGAAAAACTGTTTTTT. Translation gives CAISESGGLAEKLFF.

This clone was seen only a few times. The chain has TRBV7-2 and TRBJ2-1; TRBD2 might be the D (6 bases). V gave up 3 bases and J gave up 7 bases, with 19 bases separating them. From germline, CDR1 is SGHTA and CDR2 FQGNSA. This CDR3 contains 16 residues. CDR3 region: CASSFVGFWGDNEQFF. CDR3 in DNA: TGTGCCAGCAGCTTCGTGGGTTTTTGGGGGGATAATGAGCAGTTCTTC.

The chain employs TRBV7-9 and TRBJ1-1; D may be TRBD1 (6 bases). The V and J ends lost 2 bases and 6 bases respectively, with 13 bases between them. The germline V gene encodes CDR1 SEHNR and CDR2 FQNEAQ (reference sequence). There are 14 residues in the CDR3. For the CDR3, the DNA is TGTGCCAGCAGCTTACAAGGGGGATTAGCTGAAGCTTTCTTT. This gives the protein CASSLQGGLAEAFF. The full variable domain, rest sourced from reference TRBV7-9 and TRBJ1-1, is DTGVSQNPRHKITKRGQNVTFRCDPISEHNRLYWYRQTLGQGPEFLTYFQNEAQLEKSRLLSDRFSAERPKGSFSTLEIQRTEQGDSAMYLCASSLQGGLAEAFFGQGTRLTVV.

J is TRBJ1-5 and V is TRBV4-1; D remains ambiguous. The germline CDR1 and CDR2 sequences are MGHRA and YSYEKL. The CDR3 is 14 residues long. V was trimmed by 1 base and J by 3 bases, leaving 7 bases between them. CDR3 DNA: TGCGCCAGCAGCCAAGGAACAGCCAATCAGCCCCAGCATTTT. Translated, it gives CASSQGTANQPQHF.

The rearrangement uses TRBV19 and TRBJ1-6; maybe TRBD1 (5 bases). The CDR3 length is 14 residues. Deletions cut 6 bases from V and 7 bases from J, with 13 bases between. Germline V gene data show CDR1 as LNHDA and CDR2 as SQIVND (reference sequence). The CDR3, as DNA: TGTGCCAGTAGCCTCAGGGTACCCAATTCACCCCTCCACTTT. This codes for CASSLRVPNSPLHF.

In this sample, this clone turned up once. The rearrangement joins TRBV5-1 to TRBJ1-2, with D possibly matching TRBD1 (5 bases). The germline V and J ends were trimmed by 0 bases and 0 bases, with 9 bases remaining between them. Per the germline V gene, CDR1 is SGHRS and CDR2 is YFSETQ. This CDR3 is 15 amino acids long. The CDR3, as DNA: TGCGCCAGCAGCTTGGTTCAGGGACCTAACTATGGCTACACCTTC. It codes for CASSLVQGPNYGYTF.

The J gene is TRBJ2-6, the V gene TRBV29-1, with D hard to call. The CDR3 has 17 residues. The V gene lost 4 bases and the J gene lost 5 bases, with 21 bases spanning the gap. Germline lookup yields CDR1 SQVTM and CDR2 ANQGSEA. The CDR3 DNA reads TGCAGCGTTGTCGCAACACGCATACAAAGTCGGGCCAACGTCCTGACTTTC. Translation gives CSVVATRIQSRANVLTF.

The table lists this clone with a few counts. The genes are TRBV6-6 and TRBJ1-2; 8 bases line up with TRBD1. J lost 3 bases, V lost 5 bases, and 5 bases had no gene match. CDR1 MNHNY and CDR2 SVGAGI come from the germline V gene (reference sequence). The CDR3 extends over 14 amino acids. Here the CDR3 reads CASSARQGYYGYTF. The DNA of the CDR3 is TGTGCCAGCAGTGCCCGACAGGGGTACTATGGCTACACCTTC.

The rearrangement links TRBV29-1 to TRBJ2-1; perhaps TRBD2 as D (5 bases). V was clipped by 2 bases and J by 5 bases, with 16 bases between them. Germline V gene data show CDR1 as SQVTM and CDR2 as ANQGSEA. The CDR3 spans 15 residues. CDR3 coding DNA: TGCAGCGTTGAATCTTTCCTAGCACAAGACAATGAGCAGTTCTTC. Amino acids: CSVESFLAQDNEQFF.

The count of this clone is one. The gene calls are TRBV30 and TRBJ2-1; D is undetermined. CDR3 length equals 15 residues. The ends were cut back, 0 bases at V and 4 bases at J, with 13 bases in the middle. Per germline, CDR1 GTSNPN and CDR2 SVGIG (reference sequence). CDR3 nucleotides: TGTGCCTGGAGTGTACCCAGGAGCCTTTACAATGAGCAGTTCTTC. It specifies CAWSVPRSLYNEQFF.

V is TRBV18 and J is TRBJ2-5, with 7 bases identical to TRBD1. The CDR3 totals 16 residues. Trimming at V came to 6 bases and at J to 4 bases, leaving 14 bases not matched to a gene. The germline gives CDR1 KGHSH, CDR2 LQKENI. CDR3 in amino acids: CASSPSATGLRETQYF. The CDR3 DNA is TGTGCCAGCTCTCCCTCCGCGACAGGGTTGCGAGAGACCCAGTACTTC.